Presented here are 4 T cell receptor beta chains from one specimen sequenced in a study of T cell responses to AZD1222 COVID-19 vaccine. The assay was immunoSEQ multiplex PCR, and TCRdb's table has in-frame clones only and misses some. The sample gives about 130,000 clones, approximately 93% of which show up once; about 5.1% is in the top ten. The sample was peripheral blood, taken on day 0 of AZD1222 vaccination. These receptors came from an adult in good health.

CDR3 loop: CASSLASEDGQYF. CDR3 sequence (DNA): TGTGCCAGCAGCTTAGCCAGTGAGGATGGCCAGTACTTC. The chain combines TRBV7-2 with TRBJ2-5; the D is unclear. This CDR3 region has 13 residues. Germline CDR1 and CDR2: SGHTA and FQGNSA. V was shortened by 0 bases and J by 10 bases, with 12 bases between the two germline ends.

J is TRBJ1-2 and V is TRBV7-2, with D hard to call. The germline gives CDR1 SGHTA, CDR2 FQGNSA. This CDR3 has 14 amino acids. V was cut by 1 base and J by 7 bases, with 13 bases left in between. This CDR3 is CASSLGFTASGYTF. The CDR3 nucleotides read TGTGCCAGCAGCTTAGGATTCACAGCAAGTGGCTACACCTTC.

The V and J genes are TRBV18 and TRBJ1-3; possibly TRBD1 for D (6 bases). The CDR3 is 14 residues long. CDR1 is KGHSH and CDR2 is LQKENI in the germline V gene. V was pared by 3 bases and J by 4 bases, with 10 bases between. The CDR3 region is CASSPGAGGNTIYF. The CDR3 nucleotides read TGTGCCAGCTCACCGGGGGCGGGCGGAAACACCATATATTTT.

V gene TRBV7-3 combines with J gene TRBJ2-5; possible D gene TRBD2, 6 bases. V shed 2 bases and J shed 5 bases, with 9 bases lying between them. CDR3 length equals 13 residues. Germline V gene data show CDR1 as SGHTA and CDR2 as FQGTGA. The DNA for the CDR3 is TGTGCCAGCAGCTTAGGGGGGTTGGAGACCCAGTACTTC. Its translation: CASSLGGLETQYF.